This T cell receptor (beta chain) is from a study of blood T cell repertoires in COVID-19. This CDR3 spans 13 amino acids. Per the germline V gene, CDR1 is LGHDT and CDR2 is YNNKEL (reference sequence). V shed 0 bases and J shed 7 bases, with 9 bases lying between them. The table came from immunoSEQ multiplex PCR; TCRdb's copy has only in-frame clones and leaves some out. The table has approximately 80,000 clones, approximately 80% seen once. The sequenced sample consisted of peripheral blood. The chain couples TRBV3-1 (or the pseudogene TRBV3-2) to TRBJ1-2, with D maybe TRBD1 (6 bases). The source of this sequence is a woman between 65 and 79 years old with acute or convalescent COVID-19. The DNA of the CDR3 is TGTGCCAGCAGCCAAGAGGGCAGGGGTGGCTACACCTTC. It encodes CASSQEGRGGYTF.